The following is a TCR beta chain sequence with its context. The antigen is undetermined. Naive CD8 cells were CD45RO-negative, positively selected for CCR7, excluding terminally differentiated effector memory CD45RA+ cells. This sample stems from a study of shared clonotypes between healthy human individuals. Profiled with immunoSEQ multiplex PCR; TCRdb holds only in-frame clones, not every one. The repertoire has about 2,100,000 clones, approximately 94% of them found once; the top ten carry roughly 1.7%. Study results and limitations: Across subsets, estimated richness was generally greater for naive than for memory populations.

This TCR derives from a man aged 18 to 30 in good health. Some clones in this sample may be carry-over from other donors' samples. Sample: naive CD8+ T cells from PBMCs.

The CDR3 DNA sequence: TGTGCCAGCAGTTTAGCGGAGGTGTACGAGCAGTACTTC. Its protein is CASSLAEVYEQYF. V and J are TRBV28 and TRBJ2-7, with D possibly matching TRBD2 (5 bases). The germline V and J ends were trimmed by 2 bases and 4 bases, with 9 bases remaining between them. The CDR3 contains 13 residues. From germline, CDR1 is MDHEN and CDR2 SYDVKM.